The rows below give T cell receptor beta chains drawn from one sample of a study of T cell responses to AZD1222 COVID-19 vaccine. Using immunoSEQ multiplex PCR, the repertoire was profiled, and TCRdb retains in-frame clones only, with some absent. The sample has 80,000 to 85,000 clones, 80% to 95% seen once. The source was peripheral blood, collected 28 days after the second AZD1222 dose. These receptors were obtained from an adult who received the AZD1222 COVID-19 vaccine. The CDR3 runs from the conserved cysteine through the conserved F or W. The D gene is left open where the match is weak. The size field is filled for only some rows; it gives once, few, many or a size class.

-	TRBV4-2	TRBJ2-3	14	TRBD2	TGTGCCAGCAGTCCGGGGCTAGCGGGTTTTACGCAGTATTTT	CASSPGLAGFTQYF
once	TRBV7-9	TRBJ2-7	18	TRBD1	TGTGCCAGCAGCTTACGACAGGGGGCGTCTTCCCTCTCCTACGAGCAGTACTTC	CASSLRQGASSLSYEQYF
-	TRBV9	TRBJ1-1	14	-	TGTGCCAGCAGCGAAGGGAATATGAACACTGAAGCTTTCTTT	CASSEGNMNTEAFF
-	TRBV9	TRBJ2-2	14	-	TGTGCCAGCAGCATCAACGTGGACACCGGGGAGCTGTTTTTT	CASSINVDTGELFF
-	TRBV10-3	TRBJ2-7	13	TRBD2	TGTGCCTCCCGACTAGCGAGCTCCTACGAGCAGTACTTC	CASRLASSYEQYF
-	TRBV28	TRBJ2-3	13	TRBD1	TGTGCCAGCAGTTCCCGGGACAGGGACACGCAGTATTTT	CASSSRDRDTQYF
-	TRBV24-1	TRBJ2-5	11	-	TGTGCCACCAGTGAAGGAGAGACCCAGTACTTC	CATSEGETQYF
once	TRBV6-2/TRBV6-3	TRBJ2-7	15	TRBD2	TGTGCCAGCAGTTACCTAGCGGGAGGTCGGTACGAGCAGTACTTC	CASSYLAGGRYEQYF
-	TRBV10-1	TRBJ2-7	14	-	TGCGCCAGCAGCTCGTCCGGATCCGGGCGCTTACAGTACTTC	CASSSSGSGRLQYF
-	TRBV30	TRBJ1-4	13	TRBD1	TGTGCCTGCGGACAGGGGGCTAGTGAAAAACTGTTTTTT	CACGQGASEKLFF
-	TRBV5-1	TRBJ2-2	14	-	TGCGCCAGCAGCTTACAGGGAAACACCGGGGAGCTGTTTTTT	CASSLQGNTGELFF
-	TRBV24-1	TRBJ2-5	13	TRBD2	TGTGCCACCAGTACTCGCGGGAGAGAGACCCAGTACTTC	CATSTRGRETQYF
once	TRBV2	TRBJ1-6	16	TRBD1	TGTGCCAGCAGTGAGGCCAGGGGGCTTTCTAATTCACCCCTCCACTTT	CASSEARGLSNSPLHF
-	TRBV5-1	TRBJ2-3	16	TRBD1	TGCGCCAGCAGCACCCCGACAGGGGACTTCACAGATACGCAGTATTTT	CASSTPTGDFTDTQYF
-	TRBV4-1	TRBJ2-7	13	-	TGCGCCAGCAGCCAATGGGGTCGGGGGGAGCAGTACTTC	CASSQWGRGEQYF
-	TRBV5-1	TRBJ1-2	15	TRBD1	TGCGCCAGCAGCTTGGGCCGCGGGACAGGGCATGGCTACACCTTC	CASSLGRGTGHGYTF
-	TRBV7-8	TRBJ1-1	13	-	TGTGCCAGCAGCTTTAGGACAGATGCTGAAGCTTTCTTT	CASSFRTDAEAFF
-	TRBV6-4	TRBJ2-1	14	-	TGTGCCAGCCGATGTTTCTCGTCCTACAATGAGCAGTTCTTC	CASRCFSSYNEQFF
-	TRBV9	TRBJ2-5	19	TRBD2	TGTGCCAGCAGCGTCGGGGGAGGGTGGGGACTAGCGAGTGAAGAGACCCAGTACTTC	CASSVGGGWGLASEETQYF
few	TRBV29-1	TRBJ1-1	13	-	TGCAGCGTTGAGGGCAGGGAGAACACTGAAGCTTTCTTT	CSVEGRENTEAFF
-	TRBV2	TRBJ1-5	14	-	TGTGCCAGCAGTGATGGGCGGAGCAATCAGCCCCAGCATTTT	CASSDGRSNQPQHF
-	TRBV27	TRBJ1-5	16	-	TGTGCCAGCAGTCTAAGAGCGGACAGCCCATATAGGCCCCAGCATTTT	CASSLRADSPYRPQHF
-	TRBV12-3/TRBV12-4	TRBJ1-2	11	-	TGTGCCAGCAGGGGTTTCTATGGCTACACCTTC	CASRGFYGYTF
-	TRBV27	TRBJ2-2	17	TRBD2	TGTGCCAGCAGTTTACCCAGGACTAGCGGGAGGGCCGGGGAGCTGTTTTTT	CASSLPRTSGRAGELFF
-	TRBV28	TRBJ1-2	13	-	TGTGCCAGCAGTTTAATAGGACCCGGGGGCTACACCTTC	CASSLIGPGGYTF
once	TRBV18	TRBJ2-7	16	TRBD2	TGTGCCAGCTCACCGCGGCTAGCGGGAGCGGGCTACGAGCAGTACTTC	CASSPRLAGAGYEQYF
-	TRBV18	TRBJ2-7	14	-	TGTGCCAGCTCACCAAGGGACGGACGGTACGAGCAGTACTTC	CASSPRDGRYEQYF
-	TRBV28	TRBJ2-5	15	-	TGTGCCAGCAGGAATGCTGGACAGGGAGGGGAGACCCAGTACTTC	CASRNAGQGGETQYF
-	TRBV30	TRBJ1-1	11	-	TGTGCCTGGAGCCGTTCCTACGAAGCTTTCTTT	CAWSRSYEAFF
-	TRBV7-2	TRBJ2-7	15	TRBD2	TGTGCCAGCAGCTCCCGATTAGCGGGGTCCTACGAGCAGTACTTC	CASSSRLAGSYEQYF
-	TRBV7-8	TRBJ1-1	15	-	TGTGCCAGCAGCTTAGCGTTACCGGGAAACACTGAAGCTTTCTTT	CASSLALPGNTEAFF
-	TRBV19	TRBJ2-2	13	-	TGTGCCAGTAGTAGACAGGTCACCGGGGAGCTGTTTTTT	CASSRQVTGELFF
-	TRBV19	TRBJ2-7	13	-	TGTGCCAGTAGTCCCCAGGGGTCCCACGAGCAGTACTTC	CASSPQGSHEQYF
once	TRBV9	TRBJ1-2	13	-	TGTGCCAGCGCGACAGGCGAACTCGGTGGCTACACCTTC	CASATGELGGYTF
-	TRBV15	TRBJ2-7	16	-	TGTGCCACCAGCAGAGGTTTGGACTTCTCAACCTACGAGCAGTACTTC	CATSRGLDFSTYEQYF
few	TRBV6-2/TRBV6-3	TRBJ2-1	18	TRBD2	TGTGCCAGCAGCCCTGGACTAGATTCGGGCGCGGCAAGGAATGAGCAGTTCTTC	CASSPGLDSGAARNEQFF
-	TRBV7-2	TRBJ2-3	13	-	TGTGCCAGCAGCTTAGCCCGCCCAGATACGCAGTATTTT	CASSLARPDTQYF
-	TRBV29-1	TRBJ2-7	12	TRBD1	TGCAGCGTTGGTACAGGGGGTTACGAGCAGTACTTC	CSVGTGGYEQYF
once	TRBV9	TRBJ2-2	14	-	TGTGCCAGCAGCGCCGACACTTCTTGGGGGGAGCTGTTTTTT	CASSADTSWGELFF
-	TRBV6-2/TRBV6-3	TRBJ2-7	16	TRBD2	TGTGCCAGCAGTTACGTCCCGGGACTAGGGACGTACGAGCAGTACTTC	CASSYVPGLGTYEQYF
-	TRBV18	TRBJ2-1	14	-	TGTGCCAGCTCACCACCGGTCGAGGGCGGTGAGCAGTTCTTC	CASSPPVEGGEQFF
-	TRBV27	TRBJ2-7	15	TRBD2	TGTGCCAGCAGTTTATTGGTAGCGGGAGCCTACGAGCAGTACTTC	CASSLLVAGAYEQYF
-	TRBV28	TRBJ2-5	11	-	TGTGCCAGCAGTTTGTTGGAGACCCAGTACTTC	CASSLLETQYF
-	TRBV6-5	TRBJ2-3	13	TRBD1	TGTGCCATAAGGGACAGGGTCACAGATACGCAGTATTTT	CAIRDRVTDTQYF
few	TRBV28	TRBJ2-2	14	TRBD1	TGTGCCAGCAGTCTCGACAGGGGGTACGGGGAGCTGTTTTTT	CASSLDRGYGELFF
-	TRBV6-6	TRBJ1-6	15	-	TGTGCCAGCAGCCAGAACTGGGGGGGCTTGTCACCCCTCCACTTT	CASSQNWGGLSPLHF
-	TRBV28	TRBJ2-3	13	TRBD1	TGTGCCAGCACGCCCGGGACAGCAGATACGCAGTATTTT	CASTPGTADTQYF